Listed below are T cell receptor beta chains from one sample, sequenced in a study of regulatory T cells in long-lasting Graves disease. TCRdb reprocessed the multiplex PCR reads with MiXCR, giving one entry per CDR3 protein. The sample yields about 290,000 distinct CDR3 sequences, 20% to 25% seen once. The material was peripheral blood mononuclear cells (PBMCs), obtained when the disease was refractory, from a patient treated with antithyroid drugs. Source of these receptors: a female donor with Graves disease. Both conserved end residues are trimmed from each CDR3. Fields, in order: D gene, V gene, CDR3 protein. D genes are given only for firm matches.

NA | TRBV6-2/TRBV6-3 | ASTALWGTEAF
NA | TRBV2 | ASYKGEKLF
TRBD1 | TRBV28 | ASSWTGEETQY
TRBD2 | TRBV5-1 | ASSLLAPQDNEQY
TRBD2 | TRBV20-1 | SASPPSGSSYEQY
NA | TRBV18 | ASSPPGQETQY
TRBD2 | TRBV6-5 | ASSSSGRGKETQY
NA | TRBV5-5 | ASSGQEETQY
NA | TRBV7-2 | ASSPFGARRGELF
NA | TRBV11-3 | ASSSLYGAEAF
TRBD2 | TRBV6-9 | ASSYYPILGLAGGRSYNEQF
NA | TRBV28 | ASSSPSPYSGANVLT
TRBD1 | TRBV6-1 | ASKGTGAEQY
NA | TRBV19 | ASSIRVGSVETQY
NA | TRBV27 | ASGGAAAQETQY
NA | TRBV5-1 | ASSLTGEKLF
TRBD2 | TRBV28 | ASSPKLAGPQETQY
NA | TRBV24-1 | ATSDRHRENEQY
NA | TRBV30 | AWSGQGLQPQH
TRBD1 | TRBV28 | ASSSHRGGTDTQY
NA | TRBV11-2 | ASSLEGWNSPLH
TRBD1 | TRBV10-3 | AISELPGQGFWGEQY
TRBD1 | TRBV6-1 | ASSRTGEPYEQY
TRBD2 | TRBV7-8 | ASSDPGLRADEQF
NA | TRBV7-8 | ASSEQGGQPQH
NA | TRBV18 | ASSPQGNNEKLF
NA | TRBV10-3 | AIREMLRDTNTEAF
NA | TRBV20-1 | SARVLGAGGYT
TRBD1 | TRBV19 | ASSPGQGFSPLH
NA | TRBV30 | AWSVGRVEVTEAF
NA | TRBV6-1 | ASSEAGGTGNTIY
TRBD1 | TRBV3-1 | ASGPSDRGLYEQY
TRBD2 | TRBV19 | ASSIGTSGYEQF
TRBD1 | TRBV10-3 | AISGTGGNQPQH
TRBD2 | TRBV7-3 | ASSLERVAGNTGELF